This T cell receptor (beta chain) was identified during a study of T cell changes during pregnancy in multiple sclerosis. The ends were cut back, 5 bases at V and 2 bases at J, with 15 bases in the middle. Germline-derived CDR1 and CDR2 are LNHDA and SQIVND (reference sequence). The CDR3 is 15 amino acids. The protocol was immunoSEQ multiplex PCR, while the TCRdb copy is restricted to in-frame clones and leaves out a portion. The repertoire holds about 68,000 clones, with about 90% as singletons. Source: peripheral blood, taken in the second trimester of pregnancy. The sequence came from a female donor with multiple sclerosis, enrolled in a pregnancy study. This chain joins TRBV19 and TRBJ1-1; tentatively, D is TRBD1 (6 bases). The CDR3 sequence: CASSPTGQSNTEAFF. The DNA of the CDR3 is TGTGCCAGTAGTCCCACAGGACAGTCCAACACTGAAGCTTTCTTT.